This T cell receptor beta chain was retrieved from a study of blood T cell repertoires in COVID-19. The germline V and J ends were trimmed by 2 bases and 4 bases, with 9 bases remaining between them. The CDR3 length is 13 residues. Germline loops: CDR1 GTSNPN, CDR2 SVGIG (reference sequence). Generated by immunoSEQ multiplex PCR, the TCRdb table keeps only in-frame clones and is missing some. Among approximately 290,000 clones listed, around 92% were seen once. The origin of this receptor is a woman aged 25 to 45 with COVID-19, enrolled during active disease. The chain carries TRBV30 and TRBJ1-5; D call uncertain. Sequenced material: peripheral blood. The CDR3 protein is CAWSPGRNQPQHF. Written as DNA, the CDR3 is TGTGCCTGGAGTCCCGGGAGAAATCAGCCCCAGCATTTT. The whole variable domain, remainder taken from reference TRBV30 and TRBJ1-5, is SQTIHQWPATLVQPVGSPLSLECTVEGTSNPNLYWYRQAAGRGLQLLFYSVGIGQISSEVPQNLSASRPQDRQFILSSKKLLLSDSGFYLCAWSPGRNQPQHFGDGTRLSIL.